The entry that follows covers one T cell receptor beta chain sequence. Its antigen remains unknown. As the sequencing template, cDNA was produced by extracting RNA and reverse transcribing it. Assay: immunoSEQ multiplex PCR; the TCRdb copy retains only in-frame clones and omits some. In the table there are 200,000 to 250,000 clones, 50% to 65% of which are singletons. This sample is part of a study of CD8+ T cells in alopecia areata. Study-wide context: Treatment ran 6 to 18 months, with 6 months of follow-up afterward.

As part of sample collection, lesional scalp punch biopsies and peripheral blood were taken from alopecia areata patients. V lost 5 bases and J lost 2; bases outside the gene matches: 5. Looked up from germline, CDR1 is KGHSH and CDR2 is LQKENI. The CDR3 is 16 residues long. Study results and caveats: Scalp sequencing captures resident alphabeta T cells of normal skin too.

The sequence came from a human donor with alopecia areata. The specimen comprised CD4+ T cells sorted from blood, sampled at week 0. This chain connects TRBV18 to TRBJ2-3; 12 bases map to TRBD2. The CDR3 nucleotides are TGTGCCAGCTCATCTCGGACTAGCGGGGTCACAGATACGCAGTATTTT. It specifies CASSSRTSGVTDTQYF.